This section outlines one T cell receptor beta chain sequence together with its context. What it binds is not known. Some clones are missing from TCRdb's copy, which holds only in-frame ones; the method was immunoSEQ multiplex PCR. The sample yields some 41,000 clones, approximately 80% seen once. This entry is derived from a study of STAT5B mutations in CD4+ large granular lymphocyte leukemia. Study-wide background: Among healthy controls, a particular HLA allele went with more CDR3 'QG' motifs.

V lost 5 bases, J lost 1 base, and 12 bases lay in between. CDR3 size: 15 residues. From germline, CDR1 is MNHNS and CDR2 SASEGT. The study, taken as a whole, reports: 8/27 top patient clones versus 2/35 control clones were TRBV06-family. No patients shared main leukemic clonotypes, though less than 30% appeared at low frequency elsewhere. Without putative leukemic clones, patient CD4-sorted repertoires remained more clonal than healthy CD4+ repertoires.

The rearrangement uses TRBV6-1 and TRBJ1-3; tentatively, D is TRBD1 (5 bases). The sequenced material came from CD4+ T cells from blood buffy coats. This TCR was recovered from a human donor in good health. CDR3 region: CASSWGGDSGNTIYF. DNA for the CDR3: TGTGCCAGCAGTTGGGGCGGGGATTCTGGAAACACCATATATTTT.